The clone carrying this T cell receptor beta chain was counted only a few times. What it binds is not known. The data derive from a study of regulatory T cells in long-lasting Graves disease. Study-level results: Fewer public clonotypes were shared by new patients (approximately 970) than by persistent patients (about 2,500). With a small sample size, accuracy may have been reduced.

Both iRepertoire HTBI primers and Arm-PCR of CDR3 regions were used to build the TCR beta libraries. TCRdb called the multiplex PCR reads again in MiXCR, with one record for every CDR3 protein. The table includes about 420,000 distinct CDR3 sequences, about a sixth detected once. The germline CDR1 and CDR2 sequences are SGHRS and YFSETQ. The CDR3 extends over 15 amino acids. Trimming at V came to 3 bases and at J to 6 bases, leaving 5 bases not matched to a gene. As for time point: newly diagnosed GD, antithyroid drugs for less than 3 months. Generation of the TCR library employed RNA extracted from PBMCs. A roughly 10-milliliter sample of peripheral blood was drawn into EDTA tubes. The sample also formed part of further work on T cells in Graves' hyperthyroidism and ophthalmopathy. That report adds: Primed by the HTBI set, a first-round RT-PCR was run on the TCR CDR3.

Sequencing used peripheral blood mononuclear cells (PBMCs), obtained at new diagnosis, from a patient treated with antithyroid drugs. V gene TRBV5-1 combines with J gene TRBJ1-4; 10 bases match TRBD1. The sequence came from a woman aged 18-29 years with Graves disease. The CDR3 sequence: CASSSFGTGDEKLFF. The CDR3 nucleotides are TGCGCCAGCAGCTCGTTTGGGACAGGGGATGAAAAACTGTTTTTT.